This TCR beta chain was sequenced during a study of blood T cell repertoires in COVID-19. Germline V gives CDR1 SGDLS, CDR2 YYNGEE. The CDR3 is 18 residues long. Trimming pared 0 bases from V and 5 bases from J, leaving 23 bases between. For recovered donors of Cohort 3, there were two negative PCRs, clearance, or symptom resolution. In the source study's methods: For nucleated cells, counts were estimated from reference gene primer amplification. The protocol was immunoSEQ multiplex PCR, while the TCRdb copy is restricted to in-frame clones and leaves out a portion. For V, J and clone size, that table is used; D and trimming come from the DNA. The data hold 150,000 or so clones, with approximately 80% observed a single time.

The sequence was collected from a man in his forties who had recovered from COVID-19. The genes are TRBV9 and TRBJ1-2, with a possible D match to TRBD1 (6 bases). Sequences were obtained from PBMCs or T cells enriched from blood (not recorded which). The chain's CDR3 is CASSVAPGTGIAPYGYTF. CDR3 in DNA: TGTGCCAGCAGCGTAGCCCCCGGTACAGGGATCGCCCCTTATGGCTACACCTTC.